This T cell receptor beta chain was recovered during a study of tumor-infiltrating lymphocytes in primary liver carcinoma. Germline lookup yields CDR1 SGHAT and CDR2 FQNNGV. CDR3 length: 12 amino acids. V shed 2 bases and J shed 12 bases, with 11 bases lying between them. A constant-region primer served to make TCR beta cDNA from about 530 ng total RNA. Libraries for TCR beta were built through three nested multiplex PCR rounds, which together made up a slightly modified ARM-PCR procedure. A C-beta reverse primer and TRBV1-TRBV30 forward primers served in each of the first two PCR rounds, at ten to eleven cycles apiece. TCRdb called the multiplex PCR reads again in MiXCR, with one record for every CDR3 protein. This table has more than 90,000 distinct CDR3 sequences, under 70% appearing once. The tissue used was unsorted bulk material of about 19-30 mg. RNA and DNA were co-extracted from it with the AllPrep DNA/RNA mini kit.

This clonotype was sampled from an older woman with primary liver carcinoma and hepatitis B virus infection. The rearrangement uses TRBV11-2 and TRBJ2-1; D gene unclear. Sequencing was carried out using liver tumor tissue from sampling region 2. Subset here: tumor region T2, inferior pole. Here the CDR3 reads CASSLSSDMQFF. For the CDR3, the DNA is TGTGCCAGCAGCTTAAGCTCCGATATGCAGTTCTTC.